Following are 8 T cell receptor beta chains from one sample sequenced in a study of shared clonotypes between healthy human individuals. TCRdb keeps only in-frame clones here, not all; method: immunoSEQ multiplex PCR. The top ten hold approximately 1.1% of the sample, which has some 1.5 million clones, around 95% seen once. Material: naive CD4+ T cells sorted from blood. Subset of the sample: CD45RA+ positively selected. These receptors all come from a man between 25 and 39 years old in good health.

The J gene is TRBJ2-7, the V gene TRBV5-5, with a tentative D call TRBD1 (6 bases). In germline, CDR1 is SGHKS, CDR2 YYEKEE (reference sequence). The germline V and J ends were trimmed by 5 bases and 0 bases, with 18 bases remaining between them. This CDR3 comprises 16 residues. This chain's CDR3 is CASRSDIGQNSYEQYF. The CDR3 DNA reads TGTGCCAGCAGATCTGATATCGGACAGAACTCCTACGAGCAGTACTTC.

This sequence joins TRBV6-5 and TRBJ1-3, with D tentatively TRBD1 (5 bases). V was trimmed by 0 bases and J by 4 bases, leaving 13 bases between them. Germline V gene data show CDR1 as MNHEY and CDR2 as SVGAGI. The CDR3 covers 16 residues. The CDR3 here is CASSYSSGLGGNTIYF. The CDR3 nucleotides read TGTGCCAGCAGTTACTCGTCAGGGTTGGGCGGAAACACCATATATTTT.

The genes are TRBV7-9 and TRBJ2-7, with no clear D. V gave up 5 bases and J gave up 2 bases, with 10 bases separating them. The CDR3 totals 13 residues. Germline V gene data show CDR1 as SEHNR and CDR2 as FQNEAQ (reference sequence). CDR3 amino acids: CASSPIVTYEQYF. CDR3 nucleotides: TGTGCCAGCAGCCCAATTGTGACCTACGAGCAGTACTTC.

Remarks on this clone: This CDR3 is also generated by other DNA sequences in the sample. This sequence joins TRBV19 and TRBJ2-3, with D perhaps matching TRBD2 (5 bases). V was trimmed by 4 bases and J by 0 bases, leaving 8 bases between them. The CDR3 has 14 amino acids. Germline CDR1 and CDR2: LNHDA and SQIVND (reference sequence). CDR3 in amino acids: CASSTRTSTDTQYF. The CDR3 nucleotides are TGTGCCAGTAGTACGCGGACTAGCACAGATACGCAGTATTTT.

This clone occurred a few times. This chain uses TRBV30 with TRBJ1-2; D is ambiguous. Germline values: CDR1 GTSNPN, CDR2 SVGIG (reference sequence). V dropped 0 bases and J dropped 6 bases, with 8 bases sitting between them. The CDR3 loop spans 12 amino acids. The CDR3 sequence is CAWSVRGDGYTF. Here the CDR3 DNA reads TGTGCCTGGAGTGTACGGGGAGATGGCTACACCTTC. Full variable domain (outside the CDR3, taken from reference TRBV30 and TRBJ1-2): SQTIHQWPATLVQPVGSPLSLECTVEGTSNPNLYWYRQAAGRGLQLLFYSVGIGQISSEVPQNLSASRPQDRQFILSSKKLLLSDSGFYLCAWSVRGDGYTFGSGTRLTVV.

In DNA form, the CDR3 reads TGTGCCACCAGCAGAGATCGACGGCAAGAGACCCAGTACTTC. Translating gives CATSRDRRQETQYF. This chain connects TRBV15 to TRBJ2-5; no firm D call. Germline assignment: CDR1 LNHNV and CDR2 YYDKDF (reference sequence). This CDR3 spans 14 amino acids. V lost 0 bases to trimming and J lost 2 bases, with 7 bases between them.

The CDR3 loop reads CASSLVGVGGGYEQYF. CDR3 nucleotide sequence: TGTGCCAGCAGCTTAGTGGGTGTAGGGGGCGGATACGAGCAGTACTTC. The J gene is TRBJ2-7, the V gene TRBV7-2, with 7 bases lining up with TRBD1. Trimming removed 1 base from V and 4 bases from J; junction bases left unmatched: 10. The CDR3 consists of 16 residues. The V gene's germline CDR1 is SGHTA and CDR2 FQGNSA. Drawing the rest from reference TRBV7-2 and TRBJ2-7, the complete variable domain is GAGVSQSPSNKVTEKGKDVELRCDPISGHTALYWYRQSLGQGLEFLIYFQGNSAPDKSGLPSDRFSAERTGGSVSTLTIQRTQQEDSAVYLCASSLVGVGGGYEQYFGPGTRLTVT.

This clone was found once. The CDR3, as DNA: TGTGCCAGCAGTTCAGGAGCGGGAGTAACAGATACGCAGTATTTT. Its translation: CASSSGAGVTDTQYF. The chain recombines TRBV6-5 with TRBJ2-3, with TRBD2 matching over 8 bases. Trimming cost V 4 bases and J 3 bases; bases outside gene matches: 6. There are 15 residues in the CDR3. The V gene's germline CDR1 is MNHEY and CDR2 SVGAGI.